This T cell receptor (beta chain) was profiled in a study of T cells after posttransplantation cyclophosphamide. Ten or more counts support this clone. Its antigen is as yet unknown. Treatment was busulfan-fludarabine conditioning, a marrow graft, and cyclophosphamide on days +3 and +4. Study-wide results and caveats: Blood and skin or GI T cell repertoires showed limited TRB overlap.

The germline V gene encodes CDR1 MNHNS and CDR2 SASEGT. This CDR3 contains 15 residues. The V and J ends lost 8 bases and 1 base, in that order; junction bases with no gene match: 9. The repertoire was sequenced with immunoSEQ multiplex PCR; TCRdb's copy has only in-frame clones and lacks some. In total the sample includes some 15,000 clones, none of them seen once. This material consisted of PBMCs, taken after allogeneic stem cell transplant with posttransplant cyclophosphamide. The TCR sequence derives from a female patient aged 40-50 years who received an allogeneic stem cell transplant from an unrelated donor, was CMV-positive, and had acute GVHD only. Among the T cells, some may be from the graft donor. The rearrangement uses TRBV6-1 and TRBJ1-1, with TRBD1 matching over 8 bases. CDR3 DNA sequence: TGTGCCAGCGGATGGACAGGGACCTGGAACACTGAAGCTTTCTTT. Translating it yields CASGWTGTWNTEAFF.